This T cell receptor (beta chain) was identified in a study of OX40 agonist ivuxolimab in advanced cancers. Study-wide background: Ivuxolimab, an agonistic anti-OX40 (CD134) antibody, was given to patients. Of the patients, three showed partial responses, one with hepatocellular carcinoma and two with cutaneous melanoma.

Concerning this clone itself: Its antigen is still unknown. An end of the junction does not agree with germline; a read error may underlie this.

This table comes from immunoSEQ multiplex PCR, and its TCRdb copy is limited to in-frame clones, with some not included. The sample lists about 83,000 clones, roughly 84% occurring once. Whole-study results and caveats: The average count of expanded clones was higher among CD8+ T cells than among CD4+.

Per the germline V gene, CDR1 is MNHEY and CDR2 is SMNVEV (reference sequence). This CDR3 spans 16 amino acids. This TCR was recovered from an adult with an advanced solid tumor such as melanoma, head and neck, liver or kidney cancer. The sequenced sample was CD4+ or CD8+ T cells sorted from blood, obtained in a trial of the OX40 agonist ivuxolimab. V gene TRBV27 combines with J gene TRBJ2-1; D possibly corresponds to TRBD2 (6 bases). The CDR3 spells CASSSNKRFREIKVVF. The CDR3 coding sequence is TGTGCCAGCAGTTCAAACAAACGATTCCGGGAGATTAAGGTGGTCTTC.